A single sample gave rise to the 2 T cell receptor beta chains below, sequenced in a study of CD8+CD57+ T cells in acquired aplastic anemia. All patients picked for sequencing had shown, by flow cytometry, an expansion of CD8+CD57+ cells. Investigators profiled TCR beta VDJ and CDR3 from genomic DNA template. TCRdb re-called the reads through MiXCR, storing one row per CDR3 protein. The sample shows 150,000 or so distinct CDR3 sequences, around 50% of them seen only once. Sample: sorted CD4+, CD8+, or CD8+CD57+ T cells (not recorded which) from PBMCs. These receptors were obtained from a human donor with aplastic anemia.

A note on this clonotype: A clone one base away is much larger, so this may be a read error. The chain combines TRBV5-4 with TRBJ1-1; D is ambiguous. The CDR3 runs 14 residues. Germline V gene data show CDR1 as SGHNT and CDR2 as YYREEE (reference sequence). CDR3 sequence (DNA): TGTGCCAGCAGCTTGTTCCGGGGTCACACTGGAGCTTTCTTT. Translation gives CASSLFRGHTGAFF.

The CDR3 DNA reads as TGTGCCACCAGCAGAGAAGGGTGGGTGGACACTGAAGCTTTCTTT. Translation gives CATSREGWVDTEAFF. The chain combines TRBV15 with TRBJ1-1; no definite D call. Trimming stripped 0 bases from V and 3 bases from J, with 11 bases between. Looked up from germline, CDR1 is LNHNV and CDR2 is YYDKDF (reference sequence). CDR3 length: 15 amino acids. Full variable domain (remainder filled in from reference TRBV15 and TRBJ1-1): DAMVIQNPRYQVTQFGKPVTLSCSQTLNHNVMYWYQQKSSQAPKLLFHYYDKDFNNEADTPDNFQSRRPNTSFCFLDIRSPGLGDTAMYLCATSREGWVDTEAFFGQGTRLTVV.